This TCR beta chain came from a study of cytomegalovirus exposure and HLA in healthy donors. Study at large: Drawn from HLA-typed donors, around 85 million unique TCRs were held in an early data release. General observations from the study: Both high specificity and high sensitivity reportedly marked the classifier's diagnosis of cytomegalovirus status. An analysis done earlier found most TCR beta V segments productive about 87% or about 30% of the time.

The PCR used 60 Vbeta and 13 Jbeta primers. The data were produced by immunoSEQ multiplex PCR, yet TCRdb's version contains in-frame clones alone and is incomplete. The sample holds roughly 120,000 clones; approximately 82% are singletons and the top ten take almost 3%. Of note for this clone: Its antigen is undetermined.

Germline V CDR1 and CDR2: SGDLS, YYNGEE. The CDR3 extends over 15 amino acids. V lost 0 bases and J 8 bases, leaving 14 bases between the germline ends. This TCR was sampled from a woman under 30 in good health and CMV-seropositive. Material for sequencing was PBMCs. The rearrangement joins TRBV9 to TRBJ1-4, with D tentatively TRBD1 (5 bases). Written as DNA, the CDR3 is TGTGCCAGCAGCGTAGGGGGGGGGAGTATGGAAAAACTGTTTTTT. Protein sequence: CASSVGGGSMEKLFF.